This TCR beta chain was recovered during a study of T cell responses to AZD1222 COVID-19 vaccine. As for the study in general: Analyses pooled second doses at about 4 or about 12 weeks.

Repertoires were generated with immunoSEQ multiplex PCR, while TCRdb's copy carries only in-frame clones and drops some. The sample comprises fewer than 150,000 clones, about 90% of which are singletons, and 13% to 15% rests with the top ten. This clone has just one count. What it binds is unknown. Overall study results and limits: In all cases, repertoires were sampled only after the peak T cell response. Donors, mostly white British, included more females; clonal diversity was possibly underestimated.

This clonotype originated in an adult in good health. Sequencing was performed on peripheral blood, taken on day 0 of AZD1222 vaccination.

The CDR3 nucleotides are TGTGCCACTGGGACAGGGAGCTCCTATAATTCACCCCTCCACTTT. Protein sequence: CATGTGSSYNSPLHF. The chain links TRBV10-3 to TRBJ1-6, with TRBD1 identical over 9 bases. V shed 10 bases, J shed 0 bases, and the junction held 4 bases outside the gene matches. The length of the CDR3 is 15 residues. CDR1 and CDR2 from the germline V gene are ENHRY and SYGVKD.